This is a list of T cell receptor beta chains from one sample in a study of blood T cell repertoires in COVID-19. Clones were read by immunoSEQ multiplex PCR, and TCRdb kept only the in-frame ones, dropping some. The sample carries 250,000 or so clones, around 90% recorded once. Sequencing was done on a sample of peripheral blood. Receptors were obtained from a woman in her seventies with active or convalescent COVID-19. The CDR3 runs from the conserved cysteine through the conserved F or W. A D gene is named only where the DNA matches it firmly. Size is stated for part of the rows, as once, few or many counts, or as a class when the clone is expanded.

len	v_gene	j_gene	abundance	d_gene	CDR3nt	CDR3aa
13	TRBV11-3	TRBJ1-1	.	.	TGTGCCAGCAGCTCAAGGAGTGACACTGAAGCTTTCTTT	CASSSRSDTEAFF
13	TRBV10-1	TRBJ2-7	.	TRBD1	TGCGCCAGCAGTGAGAACAGGGGCTACGAGCAGTACTTC	CASSENRGYEQYF
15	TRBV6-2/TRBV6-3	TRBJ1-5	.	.	TGTGCCAGCAGTTTCAGGGGCGGCACCAATCAGCCCCAGCATTTT	CASSFRGGTNQPQHF
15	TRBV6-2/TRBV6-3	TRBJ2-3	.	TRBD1	TGTGCCAGCAGTTACTGGGACAGCAACACAGATACGCAGTATTTT	CASSYWDSNTDTQYF
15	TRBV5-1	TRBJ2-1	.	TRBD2	TGCGCCAGCAGCTTCAGACTAGCGGGGCCTCATGAGCAGTTCTTC	CASSFRLAGPHEQFF
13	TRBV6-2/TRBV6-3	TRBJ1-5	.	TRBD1	TGTGCCAGCAGTCGACAGGGAAATCAGCCCCAGCATTTT	CASSRQGNQPQHF
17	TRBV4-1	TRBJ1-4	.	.	TGCGCCAGCAGCCAAGATCAGGGGCGGGGAGGGAAGGAAAAACTGTTTTTT	CASSQDQGRGGKEKLFF
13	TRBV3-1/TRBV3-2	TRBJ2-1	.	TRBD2	TGTGCCAGCAGCCAGGCCCCGGGACTAACTTCCTTCTTC	CASSQAPGLTSFF
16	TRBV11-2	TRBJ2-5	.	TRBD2	TGTGCCAGCAGCTTAGTTGGCGGGGGACCCCAAGAGACCCAGTACTTC	CASSLVGGGPQETQYF
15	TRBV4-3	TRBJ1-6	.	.	TGCGCCAGCAGCCAAGAAGGGGTTTCTAATTCACCCCTCCACTTT	CASSQEGVSNSPLHF
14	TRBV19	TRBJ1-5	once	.	TGTGCCAGTATAGGAGGGGCGCGAAATCAGCCCCAGCATTTT	CASIGGARNQPQHF
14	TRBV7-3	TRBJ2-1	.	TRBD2	TGTGCCAGCAGCTCCTCGGGGGGGCGAAATGAGCAGTTCTTC	CASSSSGGRNEQFF
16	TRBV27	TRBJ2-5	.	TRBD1	TGTGCCAGCAGTAACGGGCGGACAGGGAACCGGGAGACCCAGTACTTC	CASSNGRTGNRETQYF
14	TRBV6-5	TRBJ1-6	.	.	TGTGCCAAAAACAGGAGCTCCTATAATTCACCCCTCCACTTT	CAKNRSSYNSPLHF
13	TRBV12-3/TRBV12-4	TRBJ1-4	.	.	TGTGCCAGCAGACCGGGCGGGGGAGGAAAACTGTTTTTT	CASRPGGGGKLFF
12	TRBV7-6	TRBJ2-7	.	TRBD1	TGTGCCAGCAGCCCCTCAGGGGGCGAGCAGTACTTC	CASSPSGGEQYF
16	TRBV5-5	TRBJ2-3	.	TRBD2	TGTGCCAGTCGTAGCGGGGGAATTGCATCCGCAGATACGCAGTATTTT	CASRSGGIASADTQYF
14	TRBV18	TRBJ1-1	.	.	TGTGCCAGCTCACCTCAGGTGAGTAACACTGAAGCTTTCTTT	CASSPQVSNTEAFF
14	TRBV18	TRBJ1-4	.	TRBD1	TGTGCCAGCTCACCGCGACAGGGTAATGAAAAACTGTTTTTT	CASSPRQGNEKLFF
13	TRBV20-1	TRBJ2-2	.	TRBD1	TGCAGTGCTCGTGGACAGGGGGCCGGGGAGCTGTTTTTT	CSARGQGAGELFF
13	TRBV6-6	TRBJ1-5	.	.	TGTGCCAGCAGGTGGGAGGGAAATCAGCCCCAGCATTTT	CASRWEGNQPQHF
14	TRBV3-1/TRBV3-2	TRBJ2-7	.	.	TGTGCCAGCAGCCAAGATTGGGGACAATACGAGCAGTACTTC	CASSQDWGQYEQYF
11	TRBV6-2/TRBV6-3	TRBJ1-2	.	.	TGTGCCAGCAGTTTCCGGGGGACGCGCACCTTC	CASSFRGTRTF
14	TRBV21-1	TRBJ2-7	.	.	TGTGCCAACCAGCCGGCAGGGGGCTCCTACGAGCAGTACTTC	CANQPAGGSYEQYF
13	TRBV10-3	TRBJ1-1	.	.	TGTGCCAGCCAAATTTCGGGGAACACTGAAGCTTTCTTT	CASQISGNTEAFF
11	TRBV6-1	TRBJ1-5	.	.	TGTGCCAGCAGGTCAAATCAGCCCCAGCATTTT	CASRSNQPQHF
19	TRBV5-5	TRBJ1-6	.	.	TGTGCCAGCAGCTTGGACCTGGGTGCCCCAGCCCAAGGGGGTTCACCCCTCCACTTT	CASSLDLGAPAQGGSPLHF
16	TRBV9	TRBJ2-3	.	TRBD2	TGTGCCAGCAGCACCATACTAGCGGGGGGGACAGATACGCAGTATTTT	CASSTILAGGTDTQYF
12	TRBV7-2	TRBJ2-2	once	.	TGTGCCAGCAGCCCTAACACCGGGGAGCTGTTTTTT	CASSPNTGELFF
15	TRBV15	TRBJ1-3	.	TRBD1	TGTGCCACCAGCAGAGATACAGGGGCTGGGAACACCATATATTTT	CATSRDTGAGNTIYF
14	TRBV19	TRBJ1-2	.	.	TGTGCCAGTAACCCCGGCAGGGCCGCATATGGCTACACCTTC	CASNPGRAAYGYTF
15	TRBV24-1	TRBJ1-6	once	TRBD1	TGTGCCACCAGTGATACACCGGGACAGAAGTCACCCCTCCACTTT	CATSDTPGQKSPLHF
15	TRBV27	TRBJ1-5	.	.	TGTGCCAGCAGCAACGCAGGGAAAAGCAATCAGCCCCAGCATTTT	CASSNAGKSNQPQHF
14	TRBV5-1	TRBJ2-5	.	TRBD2	TGCGCCAGCAGCCAAACCACTAGCGGGGAGACCCAGTACTTC	CASSQTTSGETQYF
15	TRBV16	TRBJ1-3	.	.	TGTGCCAGCAGCCAAGTCCCGAGCTCTGGAAACACCATATATTTT	CASSQVPSSGNTIYF
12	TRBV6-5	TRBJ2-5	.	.	TGTGCCAGTTCCCGGGAGCCCGAGACCCAGTACTTC	CASSREPETQYF
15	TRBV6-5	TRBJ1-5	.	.	TGTGCCAGCAGTACCGAGGACAGTAGCAATCAGCCCCAGCATTTT	CASSTEDSSNQPQHF
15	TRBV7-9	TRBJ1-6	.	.	TGTGCCAGCAGCATCGACCCTGCGGGAACCTCACCCCTCCACTTT	CASSIDPAGTSPLHF
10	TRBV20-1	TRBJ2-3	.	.	TGCAGTGCCCCTTCAGATACGCAGTATTTT	CSAPSDTQYF
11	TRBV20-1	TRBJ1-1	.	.	TGCAGTGCCCCAGAGAACACTGAAGCTTTCTTT	CSAPENTEAFF
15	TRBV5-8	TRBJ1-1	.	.	TGTGCCAGCAGCTTACACAGGGCCCGTGGCACTGAAGCTTTCTTT	CASSLHRARGTEAFF
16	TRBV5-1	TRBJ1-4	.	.	TGCGCCAGCAGCTTGTCGAAACAGGCTTATAATGAAAAACTGTTTTTT	CASSLSKQAYNEKLFF